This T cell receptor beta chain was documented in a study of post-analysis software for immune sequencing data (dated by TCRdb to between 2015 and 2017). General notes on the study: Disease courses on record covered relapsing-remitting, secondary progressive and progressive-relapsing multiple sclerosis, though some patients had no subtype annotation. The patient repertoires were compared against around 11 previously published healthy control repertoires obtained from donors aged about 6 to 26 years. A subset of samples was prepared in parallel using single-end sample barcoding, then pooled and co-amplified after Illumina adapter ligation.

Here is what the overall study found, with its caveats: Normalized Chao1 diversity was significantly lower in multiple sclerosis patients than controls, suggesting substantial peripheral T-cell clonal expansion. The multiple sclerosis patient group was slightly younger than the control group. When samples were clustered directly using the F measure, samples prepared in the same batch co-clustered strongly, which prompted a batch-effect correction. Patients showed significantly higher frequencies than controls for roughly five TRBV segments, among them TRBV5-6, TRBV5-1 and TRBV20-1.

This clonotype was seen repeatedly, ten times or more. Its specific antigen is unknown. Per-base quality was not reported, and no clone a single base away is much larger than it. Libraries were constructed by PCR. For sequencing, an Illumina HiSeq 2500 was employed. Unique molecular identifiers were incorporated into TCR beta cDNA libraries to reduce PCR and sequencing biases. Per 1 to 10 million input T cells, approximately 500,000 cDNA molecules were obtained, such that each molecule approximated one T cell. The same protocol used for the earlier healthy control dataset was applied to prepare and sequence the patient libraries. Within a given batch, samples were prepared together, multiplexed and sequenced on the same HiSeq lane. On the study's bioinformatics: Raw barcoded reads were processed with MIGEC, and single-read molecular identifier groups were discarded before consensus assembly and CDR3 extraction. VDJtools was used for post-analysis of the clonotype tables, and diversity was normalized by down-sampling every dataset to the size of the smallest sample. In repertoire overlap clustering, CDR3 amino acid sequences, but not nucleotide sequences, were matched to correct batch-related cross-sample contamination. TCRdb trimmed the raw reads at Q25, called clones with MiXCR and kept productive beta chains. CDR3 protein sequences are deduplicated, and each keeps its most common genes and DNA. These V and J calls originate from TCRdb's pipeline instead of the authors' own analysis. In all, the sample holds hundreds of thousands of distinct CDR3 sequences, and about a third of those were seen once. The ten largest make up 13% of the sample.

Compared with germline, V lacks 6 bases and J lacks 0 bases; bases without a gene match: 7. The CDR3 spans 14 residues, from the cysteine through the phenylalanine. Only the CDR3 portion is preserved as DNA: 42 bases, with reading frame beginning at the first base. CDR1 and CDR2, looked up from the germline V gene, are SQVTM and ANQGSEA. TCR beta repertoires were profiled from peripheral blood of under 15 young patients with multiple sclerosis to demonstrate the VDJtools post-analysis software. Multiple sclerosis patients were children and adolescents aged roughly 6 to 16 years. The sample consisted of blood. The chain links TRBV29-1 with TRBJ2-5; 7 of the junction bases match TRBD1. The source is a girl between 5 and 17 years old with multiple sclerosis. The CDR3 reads CSVQDRSYQETQYF. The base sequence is TGCAGCGTCCAGGACAGGTCGTACCAAGAGACCCAGTACTTC.